Detailed here is one T cell receptor beta chain. Its target antigen remains unknown. Per-base qualities were not stored, and no clone one base away is much larger. These reads were obtained on an Illumina NovaSeq 6000. cDNA libraries for TCRalpha and TCRbeta were prepared by 5'RACE using constant-segment primers, with sample barcodes and unique molecular identifiers added. RNA was extracted from every sample with Trizol reagent. Amplification of the libraries took two PCR steps, and the second step added a second sample barcode plus Illumina TruSeq adapters. Sequencing of the libraries was done on an Illumina NovaSeq, producing 2 x 150 bp paired-end reads. Per the source publication's procedure: With migec v1.2.7, reads were demultiplexed and then collapsed into UMI-guided consensus sequences. Using mixcr v2.1.11, the UMI consensuses were aligned to TRA and TRB V and J templates and assembled into clonotypes. Expanded or contracted clonotypes were those called significant by both edgeR and NoisET, with noise models trained on biological replicates. For edgeR calls, a false discovery rate-adjusted p below 0.01 and a log2 fold-change threshold of 1 were applied. PCA with hierarchical clustering of max-normalized trajectories of the 1000 most abundant clonotypes was used as exploratory dynamics analysis. Each responding clone was given a CD4 or CD8 phenotype based on the CD4+ and CD8+ repertoires, which had been sequenced separately. TCRdb handled the public reads itself, with Q25 trimming in fastp and clone calling in MiXCR, and kept productive beta chains. CDR3 protein duplicates are merged, each entry listing the most common genes and DNA. These V and J calls rely on TCRdb rather than the paper's analysis. Present in this sample are tens of thousands of distinct CDR3 sequences, around 25% of which were seen just once. The ten largest clones capture under 55% of the sample.

Ficoll-Paque density gradient centrifugation was the method used to isolate PBMCs. The sample comes from a study of T-cell memory formation after mild COVID-19 (dated by TCRdb to about 2021). The study in broad terms: TCR sequence clusters from the two donors were largely donor specific. In a couple of donors, T-cell clones that expanded and contracted after mild COVID-19 were tracked by sequencing TCRalpha and TCRbeta repertoires over time. The cohort was made up of two young adult volunteers, one female and one male, who were previously healthy. What the study reported, not specific to this receptor: The study covered only two mild cases, and larger cohorts including severe cases with pre-infection samples were considered necessary. The second-wave clones that peaked on day 37 were not confirmed to be SARS-CoV-2 specific. From day 15 to 85, contracting clones showed balanced CD4/CD8 phenotypes, whereas a second wave of clones that expanded from day 15 to 37 leaned towards CD4+. Some responding clones were found in pre-infection memory, which suggests that pre-existing cross-reactive memory T cells took part in the SARS-CoV-2 response. Contracting CD4+ clones were found mainly in CM and EM memory subsets, while CD8+ clones were enriched in EMRA.

From its cysteine to its phenylalanine, the CDR3 spans 14 amino acids. The retained sequence is limited to the CDR3, 42 bases, with the frame set at the first base. The germline V end is reduced by 2 bases and the J end by 5 bases; junction bases left unmatched: 4. As encoded in the germline V gene (reference sequence), CDR1 is MNHEY while CDR2 is SMNVEV. This clonotype originated in a man aged 18 to 35 who had mild COVID-19 (a few samples of this study predate the infection). The sample titles of this study are shuffled in the database, so cell type and time point are left out; the donor was told from shared clones. The sample comprised PBMCs or a T cell subset sorted from them (not recorded which). The chain links TRBV27 with TRBJ1-1; 8 middle bases align to TRBD1. The CDR3 here reads CASSLATGGTEAFF. The sequenced DNA is TGTGCCAGCAGTTTAGCAACAGGGGGGACTGAAGCTTTCTTT.